The 29 T cell receptor beta chains listed next were all sequenced from one sample in a study of T cell responses to AZD1222 COVID-19 vaccine. Profiling relied on immunoSEQ multiplex PCR, and the TCRdb table lists in-frame clones only, not all of them. The sample has roughly 120,000 clones; 80% to 90% are singletons. The sequencing here drew on peripheral blood, taken on day 0 of AZD1222 vaccination. The receptors were gathered from an adult in good health.

The sample holds a few counts of this clone. V and J are TRBV6-5 and TRBJ1-1; 7 nucleotides align to TRBD1. V shed 2 bases and J 4 bases; nucleotides not matched to a gene: 4. This CDR3 has 14 residues. Germline CDR1 and CDR2: MNHEY and SVGAGI. In DNA form, the CDR3 reads TGTGCCAGCAGTTACAGGGGGCTGGGCACTGAAGCTTTCTTT. Its translation is CASSYRGLGTEAFF.

The chain joins TRBV11-2 to TRBJ1-3; TRBD1 is a possible D gene (6 bases). The germline V gene has CDR1 SGHAT and CDR2 FQNNGV. V shed 1 base and J shed 0 bases, with 7 bases lying between them. The CDR3 sequence is 15 residues long. The CDR3 DNA sequence: TGTGCCAGCAGCTTAGCAGGGGTCTCTGGAAACACCATATATTTT. This sequence encodes CASSLAGVSGNTIYF.

This clone was found once. The chain combines TRBV24-1 with TRBJ2-7, with TRBD1 identical over 9 bases. V was clipped by 0 bases and J by 4 bases; unmatched bases: 6. Germline V gives CDR1 KGHDR, CDR2 SFDVKD. This CDR3 contains 16 residues. CDR3 protein: CATSDLWDRVLYEQYF. DNA of the CDR3: TGTGCCACCAGTGATTTGTGGGACAGGGTGCTATACGAGCAGTACTTC.

The chain links TRBV6-5 to TRBJ1-5, with D possibly TRBD1 on 5 matching bases. The V gene's germline CDR1 is MNHEY and CDR2 SVGAGI. The CDR3 is 13 residues long. V lost 9 bases and J lost 7, with 16 bases in between. CDR3 protein: CASTQGPRQPQHF. The CDR3 nucleotides read TGTGCCAGTACCCAGGGACCTCGACAGCCCCAGCATTTT.

As to this clone: Other DNA sequences in this sample translate to the same CDR3. The chain couples TRBV6-5 to TRBJ2-5; 9 bases are a match to TRBD1. CDR3 length equals 14 residues. J lost 2 bases, V lost 5 bases, and 3 bases had no gene match. In germline, CDR1 is MNHEY, CDR2 SVGAGI. CDR3 region: CASSTGTGQETQYF. The CDR3 nucleotides are TGTGCCAGCAGTACCGGGACAGGGCAAGAGACCCAGTACTTC.

This clone was observed a few times. This rearrangement joins TRBV7-3 to TRBJ2-2; D tentatively reads TRBD1 or TRBD2 (8 bases each). Germline V gene lookup returns CDR1 SGHTA and CDR2 FQGTGA. The CDR3 is 17 residues long. Trimming took off 5 bases at V and 6 bases at J, with 22 bases between the two ends. CDR3 amino acids: CASSPDRAAGEPGELFF. The CDR3, as DNA: TGTGCCAGCAGCCCGGACAGGGCAGCGGGAGAGCCCGGGGAGCTGTTTTTT.

The chain couples TRBV2 to TRBJ2-7; D gene ambiguous. V gave up 1 base and J gave up 3 bases, with 7 bases separating them. CDR1 is SNHLY, CDR2 FYNNEI, per germline. This CDR3 is built from 13 residues. DNA for the CDR3: TGTGCCAGCAGTGAAGGACGGATCTACGAGCAGTACTTC. It encodes CASSEGRIYEQYF.

The chain employs TRBV5-1 and TRBJ1-1; tentative D call: TRBD1 (5 bases). With 4 bases removed from V and 1 base from J, the gap between germline ends came to 11 bases. Germline loops: CDR1 SGHRS, CDR2 YFSETQ. The CDR3 has 14 residues. CDR3 protein: CASSIGTGNTEAFF. The CDR3, as DNA: TGCGCCAGCAGCATAGGGACGGGGAACACTGAAGCTTTCTTT.

This clone has a single count. This sequence joins TRBV19 and TRBJ2-2; D is unclear. The CDR3 is 14 residues long. CDR1 is LNHDA, CDR2 SQIVND, per germline (reference sequence). The V end was cut by 2 bases, the J end by 1 base, with 5 bases between. The CDR3 reads CASSITWNTGELFF. Written as DNA, the CDR3 is TGTGCCAGTAGTATAACGTGGAACACCGGGGAGCTGTTTTTT.

J is TRBJ1-5 and V is TRBV6-4, with 7 positions matching TRBD1. The CDR3 is 12 residues long. V gave up 6 bases and J gave up 6 bases; unmatched junction bases: 2. Germline V gives CDR1 MRHNA, CDR2 SNTAGT. This chain's CDR3 is CASRRGPQPQHF. The CDR3 DNA is TGTGCCAGCAGGAGGGGGCCTCAGCCCCAGCATTTT.

This chain links TRBV4-1 with TRBJ2-3; D remains unclear. Looked up from germline, CDR1 is MGHRA and CDR2 is YSYEKL. V gave up 4 bases and J gave up 0 bases, with 11 bases separating them. There are 15 residues in the CDR3. The CDR3 spells CASSLTLGSTDTQYF. Written as DNA, the CDR3 is TGCGCCAGCAGCCTGACTCTGGGTAGCACAGATACGCAGTATTTT.

The chain has TRBV3-1 (or the pseudogene TRBV3-2) and TRBJ2-5; weak D call: TRBD1 (5 bases). The CDR3 runs 14 residues. With 2 bases removed from V and 5 bases from J, the gap between germline ends came to 12 bases. Germline V lookup: CDR1 LGHDT, CDR2 YNNKEL (reference sequence). This chain's CDR3 is CASSQLFKGETQYF. The CDR3 DNA follows: TGTGCCAGCAGCCAACTGTTTAAGGGGGAGACCCAGTACTTC.

This rearrangement joins TRBV2 to TRBJ2-2, with 8 bases fitting TRBD1. The CDR3 sequence is 15 residues long. Losses at the gene ends were 7 bases for V and 5 bases for J; bases not matched to a gene: 9. Germline CDR1 SNHLY, CDR2 FYNNEI. This CDR3 is CASKTRGLTTGELFF. As DNA, the CDR3 is TGTGCCAGCAAGACCAGGGGGCTTACTACCGGGGAGCTGTTTTTT. The variable domain in full, with the rest retrieved from reference TRBV2 and TRBJ2-2, is EPEVTQTPSHQVTQMGQEVILRCVPISNHLYFYWYRQILGQKVEFLVSFYNNEISEKSEIFDDQFSVERPDGSNFTLKIRSTKLEDSAMYFCASKTRGLTTGELFFGEGSRLTVL.

The V call is TRBV19, the J call TRBJ2-2; 7 nucleotides agree with TRBD1. V gave up 5 bases and J gave up 0 bases; unmatched junction bases: 6. The CDR3 contains 16 residues. Germline CDR1 reads LNHDA; CDR2 reads SQIVND (reference sequence). The CDR3 nucleotides read TGTGCCAGTAGTCCGTGGACAGGCTCGAACACCGGGGAGCTGTTTTTT. The encoded protein is CASSPWTGSNTGELFF.

The chain has TRBV19 and TRBJ2-1; TRBD2 aligns across 10 bases. Germline CDR1 LNHDA, CDR2 SQIVND (reference sequence). The CDR3 consists of 16 residues. V was clipped by 0 bases and J by 4 bases; unmatched bases: 3. The CDR3, as DNA: TGTGCCAGTAGTATAGAAGCTAGCGGGGGATACAATGAGCAGTTCTTC. Amino acids: CASSIEASGGYNEQFF.

The chain carries TRBV5-1 and TRBJ1-1; TRBD1 matches at 7 bases. V lost 5 bases, J lost 5 bases, and 3 bases stayed unmatched. CDR3 length: 12 amino acids. CDR1 is SGHRS and CDR2 is YFSETQ in the germline V gene. This CDR3 reads CASRRGQTEAFF. The CDR3 DNA reads TGCGCCAGCAGGAGGGGGCAGACTGAAGCTTTCTTT.

V is TRBV6-4 and J is TRBJ1-5, with no clear D. In germline, CDR1 is MRHNA, CDR2 SNTAGT. V lost 4 bases, J lost 6 bases, and 16 bases lay in between. The CDR3 extends over 15 amino acids. Written as DNA, the CDR3 is TGTGCCAGCAGTGCCGGGGAAGTTTTTTCTCAGCCCCAGCATTTT. Its translation is CASSAGEVFSQPQHF.

The rearrangement links TRBV3-1 (or the pseudogene TRBV3-2) to TRBJ1-6; D is possibly TRBD1 (6 bases). This CDR3 contains 15 residues. V shed 1 base and J shed 4 bases, with 8 bases lying between them. Germline V gene sequence: CDR1 LGHDT, CDR2 YNNKEL (reference sequence). DNA for the CDR3: TGTGCCAGCAGCCAAGGGGGGCCGTATAATTCACCCCTCCACTTT. This gives the protein CASSQGGPYNSPLHF.

The chain couples TRBV6-2 or TRBV6-3 to TRBJ2-2, with D uncertain. V lost 4 bases and J lost 0, with 9 bases in between. This CDR3 is 15 amino acids long. The germline V gene encodes CDR1 MNHEY and CDR2 SVGEGT. CDR3 sequence reads: CASSSRVTNTGELFF. The CDR3 region has the DNA TGTGCCAGCAGTTCCCGGGTGACGAACACCGGGGAGCTGTTTTTT.

V usage is TRBV9 and J usage is TRBJ1-1, with 8 bases aligning to TRBD1. CDR3 length: 14 residues. Germline V gene sequence: CDR1 SGDLS, CDR2 YYNGEE. V lost 6 bases and J lost 4; bases outside the gene matches: 8. CDR3 coding DNA: TGTGCCAGCACCCTGGGACAGGCAGGCACTGAAGCTTTCTTT. Its protein is CASTLGQAGTEAFF.

The chain recombines TRBV21-1 with TRBJ1-6; TRBD1 reflects the table's D call only, with no check against the DNA. TRBV21-1 is noted as a pseudogene. The CDR3 extends over 18 amino acids. In nucleotides, the CDR3 is TGTGCCAGCAGCCGCGCCCCCTGCGGACAGGGGTGTTCTTCACCCCTCCACTTT. It codes for CASSRAPCGQGCSSPLHF.

J is TRBJ1-6 and V is TRBV19, with D possibly being TRBD1 (6 bases). V was cut by 6 bases and J by 5 bases, with 11 bases left in between. CDR1 and CDR2 from the germline V gene are LNHDA and SQIVND (reference sequence). The CDR3 runs to 14 residues. CDR3 sequence: CASRSNRDNSPLHF. The CDR3 bases are TGTGCCAGTAGGAGCAACAGGGATAATTCACCCCTCCACTTT.

This chain uses TRBV28 with TRBJ2-3, with TRBD2 matching 14 bases. The CDR3 totals 17 residues. Trimming at V came to 5 bases and at J to 2 bases, leaving 6 bases not matched to a gene. The germline V gene has CDR1 MDHEN and CDR2 SYDVKM. The CDR3 spells CASSPWTSGGNTDTQYF. The CDR3 bases are TGTGCCAGCAGTCCTTGGACTAGCGGGGGGAACACAGATACGCAGTATTTT. Full variable domain (outside the CDR3, taken from reference TRBV28 and TRBJ2-3): DVKVTQSSRYLVKRTGEKVFLECVQDMDHENMFWYRQDPGLGLRLIYFSYDVKMKEKGDIPEGYSVSREKKERFSLILESASTNQTSMYLCASSPWTSGGNTDTQYFGPGTRLTVL.

The chain recombines TRBV14 with TRBJ2-5; TRBD1 is a possible D gene (5 bases). Trimming removed 5 bases from V and 6 bases from J, with 13 bases in between. Germline lookup yields CDR1 SGHDN and CDR2 FVKESK. The CDR3 sequence is 13 residues long. The CDR3: CASSFQGIQTQYF. The CDR3 DNA reads as TGTGCCAGCAGCTTTCAGGGTATTCAGACCCAGTACTTC.

The CDR3 sequence: CASHQRLSTDTQYF. In DNA, the CDR3 is TGTGCCAGCCACCAGCGGCTTAGCACAGATACGCAGTATTTT. The V gene is TRBV2, the J gene TRBJ2-3; perhaps TRBD2 as D (5 bases). The CDR3 is made up of 14 amino acids. V was trimmed by 8 bases and J by 0 bases, leaving 12 bases between them. Germline loops: CDR1 SNHLY, CDR2 FYNNEI.

The chain joins TRBV10-3 to TRBJ1-5; perhaps TRBD1 as D (5 bases). From germline, CDR1 is ENHRY and CDR2 SYGVKD. The CDR3 runs 14 residues. Trimming took 3 bases from V and 4 from J, leaving 10 bases between them. The CDR3 DNA sequence: TGTGCCATCAGTGACCCGGGGGGGAATCAGCCCCAGCATTTT. Its protein product is CAISDPGGNQPQHF.

This clone was seen only a few times. The V gene is TRBV7-6, the J gene TRBJ2-7, with D possibly being TRBD2 (5 bases). Germline V gene sequence: CDR1 SGHVS, CDR2 FNYEAQ. V shed 1 base and J shed 6 bases, with 19 bases lying between them. This CDR3 has 16 residues. Here the CDR3 reads CASSLEGQMGRGEQYF. The CDR3 DNA is TGTGCCAGCAGCTTAGAAGGTCAAATGGGTCGGGGCGAGCAGTACTTC.

CDR3 nucleotide sequence: TGTGCCAGCAGCTCAAGACTAAGCGGGGCGTTCTACGAGCAGTACTTC. It specifies CASSSRLSGAFYEQYF. V usage is TRBV5-6 and J usage is TRBJ2-7; 7 bases map to TRBD2. This CDR3 has 16 amino acids. The ends lost 3 bases at V and 3 bases at J; junction bases unmatched: 12. Germline CDR1 SGHDT, CDR2 YYEEEE. The variable domain in full, completed from reference TRBV5-6 and TRBJ2-7, reads DAGVTQSPTHLIKTRGQQVTLRCSPKSGHDTVSWYQQALGQGPQFIFQYYEEEERQRGNFPDRFSGHQFPNYSSELNVNALLLGDSALYLCASSSRLSGAFYEQYFGPGTRLTVT.

The chain uses TRBV29-1 and TRBJ2-1; no firm D call. Germline V gene sequence: CDR1 SQVTM, CDR2 ANQGSEA. The CDR3 contains 11 residues. Trimming stripped 1 base from V and 7 bases from J, with 5 bases between. The CDR3 protein is CSVEGDNEQFF. The CDR3 DNA follows: TGCAGCGTTGAAGGCGATAATGAGCAGTTCTTC.